This T cell receptor beta chain derives from a study of blood T cells in healthy people across ages. Study-level points and caveats: Those diversity estimates obtained from one million T cells were thought to be underestimates. PBMCs went unsorted, and a conclusive naive versus antigen-experienced comparison was therefore prevented.

A sample-barcoded 5' primer and a J-beta primer mix were used in a second PCR of about 7 to 12 cycles. MiXCR, applied by TCRdb to the 5' RACE reads, yields one record per CDR3 protein. The data contain approximately 690,000 distinct CDR3 sequences, under 70% of them singletons. This CDR3 comprises 15 residues. V gave up 1 base and J gave up 4 bases, with 12 bases separating them. The V gene's germline CDR1 is SGHTA and CDR2 FQGNSA. Details on this clonotype: As yet, its antigen is unknown.

The sample consisted of blood. V and J are TRBV7-2 and TRBJ2-3; the D gene is possibly TRBD1 (5 bases). The TCR sequence derives from a man in his 60s in good health. DNA for the CDR3: TGTGCCAGCAGCTTAGTGTTAGGGGCCCCAGATACGCAGTATTTT. Its protein is CASSLVLGAPDTQYF. The full variable domain, its missing parts supplied by reference TRBV7-2 and TRBJ2-3, is GAGVSQSPSNKVTEKGKDVELRCDPISGHTALYWYRQSLGQGLEFLIYFQGNSAPDKSGLPSDRFSAERTGGSVSTLTIQRTQQEDSAVYLCASSLVLGAPDTQYFGPGTRLTVL.